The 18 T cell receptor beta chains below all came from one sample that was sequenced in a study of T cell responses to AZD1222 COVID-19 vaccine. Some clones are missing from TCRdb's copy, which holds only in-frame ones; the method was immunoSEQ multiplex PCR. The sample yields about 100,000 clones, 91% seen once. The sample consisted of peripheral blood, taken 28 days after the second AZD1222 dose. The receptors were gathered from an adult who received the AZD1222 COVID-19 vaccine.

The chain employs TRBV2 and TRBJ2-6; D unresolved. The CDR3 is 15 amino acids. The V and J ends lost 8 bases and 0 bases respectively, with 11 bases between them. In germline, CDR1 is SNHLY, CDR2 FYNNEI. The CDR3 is CASHLDVSGANVLTF. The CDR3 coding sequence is TGTGCCAGCCATCTGGACGTCTCTGGGGCCAACGTCCTGACTTTC.

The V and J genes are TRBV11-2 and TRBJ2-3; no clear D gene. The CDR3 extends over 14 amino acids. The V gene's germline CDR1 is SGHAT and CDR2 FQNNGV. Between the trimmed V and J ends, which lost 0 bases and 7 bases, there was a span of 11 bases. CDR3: CASSLDRVAHTQYF. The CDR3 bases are TGTGCCAGCAGCTTAGATAGAGTCGCACATACGCAGTATTTT.

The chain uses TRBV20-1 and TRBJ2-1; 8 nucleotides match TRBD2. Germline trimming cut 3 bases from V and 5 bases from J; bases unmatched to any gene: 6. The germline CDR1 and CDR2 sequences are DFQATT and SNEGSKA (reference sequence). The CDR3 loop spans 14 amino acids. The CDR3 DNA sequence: TGCAGTGCTAGTACCGGGACTAGAGACAATGAGCAGTTCTTC. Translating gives CSASTGTRDNEQFF.

The CDR3 DNA sequence: TGTGCCAGCAGCTTAGGGCAGGGGAATTCACCCCTCCACTTT. This gives the protein CASSLGQGNSPLHF. This chain connects TRBV11-2 to TRBJ1-6; weak D call: TRBD1 (6 bases). The length of the CDR3 is 14 residues. V was cut by 1 base and J by 7 bases, with 8 bases left in between. Germline-derived CDR1 and CDR2 are SGHAT and FQNNGV.

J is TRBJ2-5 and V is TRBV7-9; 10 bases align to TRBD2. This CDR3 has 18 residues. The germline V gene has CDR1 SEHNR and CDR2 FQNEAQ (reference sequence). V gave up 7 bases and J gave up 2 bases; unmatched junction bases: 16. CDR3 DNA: TGTGCCAGCACCCCGGGGGGAGCACTAGCGGGGAAACAAGAGACCCAGTACTTC. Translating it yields CASTPGGALAGKQETQYF.

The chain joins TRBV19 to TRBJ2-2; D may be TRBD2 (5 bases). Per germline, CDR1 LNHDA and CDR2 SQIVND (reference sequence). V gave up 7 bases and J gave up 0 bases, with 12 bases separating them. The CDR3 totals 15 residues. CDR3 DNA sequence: TGTGCCAGTATGAGCGGATCCGCGAACACCGGGGAGCTGTTTTTT. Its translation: CASMSGSANTGELFF. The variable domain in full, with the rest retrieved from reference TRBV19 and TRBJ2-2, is DGGITQSPKYLFRKEGQNVTLSCEQNLNHDAMYWYRQDPGQGLRLIYYSQIVNDFQKGDIAEGYSVSREKKESFPLTVTSAQKNPTAFYLCASMSGSANTGELFFGEGSRLTVL.

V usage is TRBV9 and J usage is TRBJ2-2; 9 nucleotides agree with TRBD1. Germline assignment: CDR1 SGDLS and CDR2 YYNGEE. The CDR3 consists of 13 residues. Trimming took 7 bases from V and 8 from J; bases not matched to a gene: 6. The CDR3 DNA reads TGTGCCAGCGGGACAGGGCTGGCAGGGGAGCTGTTTTTT. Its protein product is CASGTGLAGELFF.

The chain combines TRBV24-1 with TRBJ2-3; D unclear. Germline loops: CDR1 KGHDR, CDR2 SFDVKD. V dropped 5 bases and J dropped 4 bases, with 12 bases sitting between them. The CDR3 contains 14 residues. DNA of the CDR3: TGTGCCACCAGTGGCACGGAGCAGGCAGATACGCAGTATTTT. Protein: CATSGTEQADTQYF.

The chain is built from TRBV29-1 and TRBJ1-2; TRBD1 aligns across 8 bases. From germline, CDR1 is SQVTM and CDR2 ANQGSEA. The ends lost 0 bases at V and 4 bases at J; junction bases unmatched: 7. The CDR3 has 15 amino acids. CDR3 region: CSVEDRAGGIYGYTF. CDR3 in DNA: TGCAGCGTTGAAGATAGGGCAGGGGGCATCTATGGCTACACCTTC.

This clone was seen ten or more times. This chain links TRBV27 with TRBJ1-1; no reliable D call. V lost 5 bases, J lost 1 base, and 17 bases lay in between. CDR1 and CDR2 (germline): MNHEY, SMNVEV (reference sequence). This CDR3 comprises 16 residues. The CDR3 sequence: CASSLFWGEPNTEAFF. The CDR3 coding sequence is TGTGCCAGCAGTCTATTCTGGGGAGAACCGAACACTGAAGCTTTCTTT.

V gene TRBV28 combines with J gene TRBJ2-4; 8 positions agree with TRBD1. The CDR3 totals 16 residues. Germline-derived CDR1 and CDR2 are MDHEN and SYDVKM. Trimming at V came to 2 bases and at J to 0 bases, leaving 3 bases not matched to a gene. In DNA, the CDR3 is TGTGCCAGCAGTTTACGACAGGGGCGAGCCAAAAACATTCAGTACTTC. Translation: CASSLRQGRAKNIQYF.

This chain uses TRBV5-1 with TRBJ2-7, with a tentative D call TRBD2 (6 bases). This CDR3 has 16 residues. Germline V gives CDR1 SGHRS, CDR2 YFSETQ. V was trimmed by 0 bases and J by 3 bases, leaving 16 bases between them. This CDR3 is CASSLASGRLNYEQYF. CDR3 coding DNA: TGCGCCAGCAGCTTGGCAAGTGGGAGGCTTAACTACGAGCAGTACTTC.

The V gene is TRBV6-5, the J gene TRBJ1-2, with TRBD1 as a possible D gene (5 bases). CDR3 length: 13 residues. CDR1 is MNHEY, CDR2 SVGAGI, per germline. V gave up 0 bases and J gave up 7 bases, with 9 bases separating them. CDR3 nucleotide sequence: TGTGCCAGCAGTTACTCAGGGGATGGTGGCTACACCTTC. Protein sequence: CASSYSGDGGYTF.

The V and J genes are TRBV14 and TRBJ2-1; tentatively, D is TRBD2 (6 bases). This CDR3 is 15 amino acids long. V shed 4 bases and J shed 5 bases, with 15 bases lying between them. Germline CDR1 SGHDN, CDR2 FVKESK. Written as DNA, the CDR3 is TGTGCCAGCAGCCCGGTGGTAGCGGCCCACAATGAGCAGTTCTTC. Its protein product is CASSPVVAAHNEQFF. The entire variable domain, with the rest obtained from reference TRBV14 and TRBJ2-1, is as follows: EAGVTQFPSHSVIEKGQTVTLRCDPISGHDNLYWYRRVMGKEIKFLLHFVKESKQDESGMPNNRFLAERTGGTYSTLKVQPAELEDSGVYFCASSPVVAAHNEQFFGPGTRLTVL.

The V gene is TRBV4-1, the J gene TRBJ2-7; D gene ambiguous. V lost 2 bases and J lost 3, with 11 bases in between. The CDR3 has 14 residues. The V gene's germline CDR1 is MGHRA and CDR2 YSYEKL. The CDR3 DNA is TGCGCCAGCAGCCAACCGGGTCGAATCTACGAGCAGTACTTC. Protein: CASSQPGRIYEQYF.

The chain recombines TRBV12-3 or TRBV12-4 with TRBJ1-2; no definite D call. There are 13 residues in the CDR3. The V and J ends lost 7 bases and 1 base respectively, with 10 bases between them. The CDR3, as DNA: TGTGCCAGCAAAAAACTAGATAACTATGGCTACACCTTC. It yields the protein CASKKLDNYGYTF.

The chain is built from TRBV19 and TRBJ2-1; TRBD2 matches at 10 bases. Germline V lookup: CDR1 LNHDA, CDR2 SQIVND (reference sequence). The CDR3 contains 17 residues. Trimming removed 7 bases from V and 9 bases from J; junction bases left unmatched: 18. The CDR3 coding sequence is TGTGCCAGTACCACGACCCCAGGACTAGCGGAGTTGGCTGAGCAGTTCTTC. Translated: CASTTTPGLAELAEQFF.

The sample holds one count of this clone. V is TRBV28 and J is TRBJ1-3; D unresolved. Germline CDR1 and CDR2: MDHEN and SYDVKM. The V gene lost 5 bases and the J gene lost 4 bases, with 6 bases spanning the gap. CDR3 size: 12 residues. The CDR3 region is CASSTTGNTIYF. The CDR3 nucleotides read TGTGCCAGCAGTACGACAGGAAACACCATATATTTT. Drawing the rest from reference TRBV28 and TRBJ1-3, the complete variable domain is DVKVTQSSRYLVKRTGEKVFLECVQDMDHENMFWYRQDPGLGLRLIYFSYDVKMKEKGDIPEGYSVSREKKERFSLILESASTNQTSMYLCASSTTGNTIYFGEGSWLTVV.